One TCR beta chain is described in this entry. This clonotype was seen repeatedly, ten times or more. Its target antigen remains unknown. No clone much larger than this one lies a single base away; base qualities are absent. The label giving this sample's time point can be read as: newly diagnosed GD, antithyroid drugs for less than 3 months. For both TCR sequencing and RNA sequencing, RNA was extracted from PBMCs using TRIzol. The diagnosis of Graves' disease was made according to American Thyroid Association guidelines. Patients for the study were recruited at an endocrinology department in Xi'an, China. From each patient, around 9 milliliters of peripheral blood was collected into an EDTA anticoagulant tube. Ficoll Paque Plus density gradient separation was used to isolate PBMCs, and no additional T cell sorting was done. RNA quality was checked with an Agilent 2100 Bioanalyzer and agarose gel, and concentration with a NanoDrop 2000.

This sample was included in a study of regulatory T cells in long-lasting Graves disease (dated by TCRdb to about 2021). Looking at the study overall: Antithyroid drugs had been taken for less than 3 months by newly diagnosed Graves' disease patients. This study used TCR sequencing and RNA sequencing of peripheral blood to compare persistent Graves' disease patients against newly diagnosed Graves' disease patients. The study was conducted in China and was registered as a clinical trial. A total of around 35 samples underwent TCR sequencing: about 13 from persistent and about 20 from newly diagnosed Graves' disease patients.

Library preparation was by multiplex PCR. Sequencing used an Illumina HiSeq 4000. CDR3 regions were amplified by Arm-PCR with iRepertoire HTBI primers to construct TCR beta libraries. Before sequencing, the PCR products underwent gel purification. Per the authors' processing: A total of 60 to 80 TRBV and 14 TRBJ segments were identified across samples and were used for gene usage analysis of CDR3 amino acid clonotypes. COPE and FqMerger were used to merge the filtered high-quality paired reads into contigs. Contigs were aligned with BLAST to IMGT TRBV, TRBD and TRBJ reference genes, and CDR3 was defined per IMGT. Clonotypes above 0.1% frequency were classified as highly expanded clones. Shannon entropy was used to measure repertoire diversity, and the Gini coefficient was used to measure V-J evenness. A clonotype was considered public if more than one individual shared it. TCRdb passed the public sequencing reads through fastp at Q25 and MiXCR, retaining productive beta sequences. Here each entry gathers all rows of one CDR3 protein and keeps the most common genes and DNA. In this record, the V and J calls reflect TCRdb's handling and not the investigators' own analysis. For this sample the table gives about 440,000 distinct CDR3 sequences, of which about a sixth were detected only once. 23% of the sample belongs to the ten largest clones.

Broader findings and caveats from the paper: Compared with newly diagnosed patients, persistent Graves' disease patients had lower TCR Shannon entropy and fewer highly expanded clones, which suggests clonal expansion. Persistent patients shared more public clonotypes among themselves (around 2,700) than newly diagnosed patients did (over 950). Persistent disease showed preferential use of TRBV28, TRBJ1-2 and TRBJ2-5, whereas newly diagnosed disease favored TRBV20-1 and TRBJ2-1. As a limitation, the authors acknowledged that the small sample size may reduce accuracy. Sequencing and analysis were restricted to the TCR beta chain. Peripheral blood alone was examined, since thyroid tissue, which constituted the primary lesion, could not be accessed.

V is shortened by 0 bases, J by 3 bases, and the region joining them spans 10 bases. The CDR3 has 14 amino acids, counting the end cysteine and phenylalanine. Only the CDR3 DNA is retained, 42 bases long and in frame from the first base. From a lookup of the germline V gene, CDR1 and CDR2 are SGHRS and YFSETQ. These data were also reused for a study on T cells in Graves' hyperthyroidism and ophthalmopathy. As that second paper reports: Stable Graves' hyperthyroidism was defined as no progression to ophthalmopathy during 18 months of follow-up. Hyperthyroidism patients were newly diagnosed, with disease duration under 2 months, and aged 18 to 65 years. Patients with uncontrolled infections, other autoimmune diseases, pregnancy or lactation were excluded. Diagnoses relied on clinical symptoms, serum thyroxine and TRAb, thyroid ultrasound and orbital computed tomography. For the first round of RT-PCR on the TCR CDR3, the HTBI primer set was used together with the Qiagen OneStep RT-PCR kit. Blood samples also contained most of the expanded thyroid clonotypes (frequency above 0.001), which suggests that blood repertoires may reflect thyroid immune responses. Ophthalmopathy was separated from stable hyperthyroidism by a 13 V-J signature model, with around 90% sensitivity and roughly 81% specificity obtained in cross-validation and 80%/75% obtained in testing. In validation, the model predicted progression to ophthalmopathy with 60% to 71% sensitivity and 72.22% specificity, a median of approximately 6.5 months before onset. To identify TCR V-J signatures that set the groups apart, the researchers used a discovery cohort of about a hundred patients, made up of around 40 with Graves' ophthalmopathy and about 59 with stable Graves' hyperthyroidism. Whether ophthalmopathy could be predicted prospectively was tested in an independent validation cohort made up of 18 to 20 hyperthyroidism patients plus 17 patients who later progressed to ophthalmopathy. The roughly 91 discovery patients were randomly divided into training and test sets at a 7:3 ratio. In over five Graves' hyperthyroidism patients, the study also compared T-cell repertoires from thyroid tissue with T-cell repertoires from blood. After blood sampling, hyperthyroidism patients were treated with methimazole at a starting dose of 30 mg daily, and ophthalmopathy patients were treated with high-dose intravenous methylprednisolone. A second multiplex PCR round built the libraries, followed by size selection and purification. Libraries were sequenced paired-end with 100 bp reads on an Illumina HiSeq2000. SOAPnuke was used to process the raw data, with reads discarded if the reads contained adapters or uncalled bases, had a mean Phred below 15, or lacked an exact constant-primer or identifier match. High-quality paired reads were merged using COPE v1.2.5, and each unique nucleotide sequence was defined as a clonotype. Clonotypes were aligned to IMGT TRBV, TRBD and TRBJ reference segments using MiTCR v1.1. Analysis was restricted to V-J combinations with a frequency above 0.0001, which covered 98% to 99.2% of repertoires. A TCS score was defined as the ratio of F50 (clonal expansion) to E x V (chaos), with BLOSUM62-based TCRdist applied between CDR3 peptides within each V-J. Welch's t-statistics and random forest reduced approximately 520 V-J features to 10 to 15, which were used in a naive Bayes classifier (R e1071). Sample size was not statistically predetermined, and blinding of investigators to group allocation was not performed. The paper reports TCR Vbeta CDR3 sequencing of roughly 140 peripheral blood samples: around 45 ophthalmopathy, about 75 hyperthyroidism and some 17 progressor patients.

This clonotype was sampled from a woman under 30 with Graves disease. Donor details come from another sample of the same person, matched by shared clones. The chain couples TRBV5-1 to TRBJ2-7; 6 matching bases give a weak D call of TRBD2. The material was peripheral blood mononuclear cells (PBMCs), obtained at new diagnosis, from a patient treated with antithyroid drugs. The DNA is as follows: TGCGCCAGCAGCTTGGAGGAGGGGATCTACGAGCAGTACTTC. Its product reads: CASSLEEGIYEQYF. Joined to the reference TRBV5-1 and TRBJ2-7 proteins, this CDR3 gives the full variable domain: KAGVTQTPRYLIKTRGQQVTLSCSPISGHRSVSWYQQTPGQGLQFLFEYFSETQRNKGNFPGRFSGRQFSNSRSEMNVSTLELGDSALYLCASSLEEGIYEQYFGPGTRLTVT.